These T cell receptor beta chains were read from a single sample in a study of early T cells in non-severe SARS-CoV-2 infection. TCRdb re-called the 5' RACE reads through MiXCR, storing one row per CDR3 protein. The sample gives about 70,000 distinct CDR3 sequences, 11% of which show up once; 4.7% is in the top ten. The sequencing input was whole blood. These receptors were obtained from an adult who was a healthcare worker with PCR-confirmed SARS-CoV-2 infection or an uninfected control (not recorded which). Both conserved end residues are part of each CDR3. Each record gives: clone size, V gene, J gene, D gene, CDR3 protein, CDR3 DNA. A D gene is named only where the DNA matches it firmly. The size entry is marked missing in some rows and otherwise reads once, few, many or a size class.

medium-sized	TRBV6-5	TRBJ1-6	TRBD1	CASSYTGTASSYNSPLHF	TGTGCCAGCAGTTACACCGGGACAGCGAGCTCCTATAATTCACCCCTCCACTTT
few	TRBV12-2	TRBJ2-2	NA	CASRYGLAGENTGELFF	TGTGCAAGTCGCTACGGACTAGCGGGGGAGAACACCGGGGAGCTGTTTTTT
many	TRBV10-3	TRBJ1-1	NA	CAISRGRDTEAFF	TGTGCCATCAGCAGGGGCAGGGACACTGAAGCTTTCTTT
many	TRBV4-3	TRBJ1-4	NA	CASSLREGGEKLFF	TGCGCCAGCAGCCTCAGAGAAGGCGGCGAAAAACTGTTTTTT
NA	TRBV7-2	TRBJ2-2	NA	CASSLLTRGTGELFF	TGTGCCAGCAGCTTACTGACCCGGGGCACCGGGGAGCTGTTTTTT
few	TRBV3-1	TRBJ1-2	TRBD1	CASSPRQGYGYTF	TGTGCCAGCAGCCCCCGACAGGGTTACGGCTACACCTTC
NA	TRBV29-1	TRBJ1-1	TRBD1	CSVPLGQGSGNTEAFF	TGCAGCGTTCCACTCGGACAGGGTAGCGGGAACACTGAAGCTTTCTTT
many	TRBV6-6	TRBJ2-5	NA	CASSPTRRGETQYF	TGTGCCAGCAGTCCCACCCGGCGGGGAGAGACCCAGTACTTC
few	TRBV3-1	TRBJ2-1	TRBD2	CASSQDWTSGGLYNEQFF	TGTGCCAGCAGCCAAGATTGGACTAGCGGGGGACTCTACAATGAGCAGTTCTTC
NA	TRBV20-1	TRBJ2-7	NA	CSARDLRLTLPISYEQYF	TGCAGTGCTAGAGATCTAAGGCTCACTCTACCCATCTCCTACGAGCAGTACTTC
NA	TRBV7-8	TRBJ2-5	NA	CASIHYPGQETQYF	TGTGCCAGCATCCATTATCCGGGGCAAGAGACCCAGTACTTC
NA	TRBV4-2	TRBJ1-4	NA	CASSLRVGNEKLFF	TGTGCCAGCAGCCTCAGGGTCGGTAATGAAAAACTGTTTTTT
NA	TRBV12-3/TRBV12-4	TRBJ2-1	TRBD2	CASRTERGGRDEQFF	TGTGCCAGCAGAACCGAGCGGGGGGGCCGGGATGAGCAGTTCTTC
many	TRBV27	TRBJ1-2	NA	CASSSRDKPYGYTF	TGTGCCAGCAGTTCCCGGGACAAACCCTATGGCTACACCTTC
NA	TRBV24-1	TRBJ2-3	TRBD2	CATSDTGGPRSTQYF	TGTGCCACCAGTGACACGGGGGGGCCTAGGTCCACGCAGTATTTT
many	TRBV11-3	TRBJ2-2	NA	CASSRVGVTGELFF	TGTGCCAGCAGCCGAGTAGGGGTCACCGGGGAGCTGTTTTTT
many	TRBV10-3	TRBJ2-3	TRBD1	CAISGTRGTGTRDTQYF	TGTGCCATCAGTGGGACGAGGGGGACAGGGACTCGAGATACGCAGTATTTT
many	TRBV20-1	TRBJ2-3	TRBD2	CSARGGDTDTQYF	TGCAGTGCTAGGGGGGGGGACACAGATACGCAGTATTTT
few	TRBV7-6	TRBJ1-5	NA	CASSPRGGGRSNHPQHF	TGTGCCAGCAGCCCCAGGGGTGGGGGACGGAGCAATCACCCCCAGCATTTT
NA	TRBV5-6	TRBJ1-2	NA	CASSGEYNYGYTF	TGTGCCAGCAGCGGGGAATATAACTATGGCTACACCTTC
many	TRBV19	TRBJ1-4	NA	CASSMVGPSNEKLFF	TGTGCCAGTAGTATGGTCGGACCGTCTAACGAAAAACTGTTTTTT
many	TRBV7-2	TRBJ2-7	NA	CASSLIPGWYEQYF	TGTGCCAGCAGCTTAATTCCCGGTTGGTACGAGCAGTACTTC
once	TRBV20-1	TRBJ2-2	TRBD1	CSAWTGVPAGELFF	TGCAGTGCTTGGACAGGGGTGCCGGCCGGGGAGCTGTTTTTT
NA	TRBV7-6	TRBJ2-7	NA	CASSLQGGGDEQYF	TGTGCCAGCAGCTTACAAGGCGGCGGGGACGAGCAGTACTTC
many	TRBV7-6	TRBJ2-3	TRBD2	CASSLRLAGSSTDTQYF	TGTGCCAGCAGCTTACGACTAGCGGGGTCTAGCACAGATACGCAGTATTTT
many	TRBV7-9	TRBJ2-3	TRBD2	CASSLGTSRGRTDTQYF	TGTGCCAGCAGCCTAGGGACTAGCAGAGGAAGGACAGATACGCAGTATTTT
NA	TRBV20-1	TRBJ2-5	NA	CSARVAWGLETQYF	TGCAGTGCTAGAGTAGCGTGGGGGCTGGAGACCCAGTACTTC
many	TRBV12-3/TRBV12-4	TRBJ2-7	NA	CASSAGTQQEQYF	TGTGCCAGCAGTGCCGGGACCCAACAGGAGCAGTACTTC
many	TRBV5-1	TRBJ2-1	TRBD2	CASRAGGPPNEQFF	TGCGCCAGCAGGGCGGGGGGCCCCCCCAATGAGCAGTTCTTC
NA	TRBV11-2	TRBJ2-3	NA	CASSAVTDTQYF	TGTGCCAGCAGCGCGGTCACAGATACGCAGTATTTT
many	TRBV18	TRBJ2-3	NA	CASSPERLVTDTQYF	TGTGCCAGCTCACCAGAAAGACTAGTAACAGATACGCAGTATTTT
NA	TRBV3-1	TRBJ2-3	NA	CASSQGTDTQYF	TGTGCCAGCAGCCAAGGCACAGATACGCAGTATTTT
few	TRBV7-9	TRBJ1-2	NA	CASSASYGYTF	TGTGCCAGCAGCGCCAGCTATGGCTACACCTTC
many	TRBV5-1	TRBJ1-1	NA	CASSLDGVEAFF	TGCGCCAGCAGCTTGGACGGGGTAGAAGCTTTCTTT
few	TRBV4-3	TRBJ1-5	TRBD1	CASSQDHRGYNQPQHF	TGCGCCAGCAGCCAAGACCACAGGGGGTACAATCAGCCCCAGCATTTT
many	TRBV10-3	TRBJ1-1	NA	CAIREPNTEAFF	TGTGCCATCAGGGAACCGAACACTGAAGCTTTCTTT
many	TRBV20-1	TRBJ2-7	TRBD1	CSASMQGAYEQYF	TGCAGTGCTAGTATGCAGGGGGCCTACGAGCAGTACTTC
few	TRBV20-1	TRBJ2-3	TRBD1	CSASQGATDTQYF	TGCAGTGCTAGCCAGGGGGCCACAGATACGCAGTATTTT
few	TRBV7-9	TRBJ1-1	TRBD1	CAIDTRDRVGGTEAFF	TGTGCCATCGACACCCGGGACAGGGTAGGTGGCACTGAAGCTTTCTTT
few	TRBV4-3	TRBJ2-7	TRBD2	CASSQSRSGGRYEQYF	TGCGCCAGCAGCCAGTCCCGTAGCGGGGGACGATACGAGCAGTACTTC
few	TRBV15	TRBJ2-7	NA	CATSSDREQYF	TGTGCCACCAGCAGCGACAGGGAGCAGTACTTC
few	TRBV2	TRBJ2-7	NA	CASSGGISYEQYF	TGTGCCAGCAGCGGAGGGATTAGCTACGAGCAGTACTTC
many	TRBV6-6	TRBJ1-3	TRBD1	CASSQRQGTGNTIYF	TGTGCCAGCAGTCAACGACAGGGGACTGGAAACACCATATATTTT
few	TRBV7-6	TRBJ2-3	NA	CASRQGSTDTQYF	TGTGCCAGCAGGCAGGGTAGCACAGATACGCAGTATTTT
many	TRBV10-3	TRBJ1-2	NA	CAISPDRGVSGYTF	TGTGCCATCAGTCCCGACCGGGGGGTGAGTGGCTACACCTTC
few	TRBV5-4	TRBJ2-2	TRBD1	CASRQSDRRNTGELFF	TGTGCCAGCAGACAATCGGACAGGCGGAACACCGGGGAGCTGTTTTTT
NA	TRBV3-1	TRBJ1-2	NA	CASSQGGARNGYTF	TGTGCCAGCAGCCAAGGGGGAGCAAGGAACGGCTACACCTTC
many	TRBV4-1	TRBJ1-1	NA	CASSQEGLGTEAFF	TGCGCCAGCAGCCAAGAGGGGCTAGGCACTGAAGCTTTCTTT
many	TRBV7-2	TRBJ2-1	TRBD2	CASSRGQRGESYNEQFF	TGTGCCAGCAGCCGCGGTCAGCGGGGGGAGTCCTACAATGAGCAGTTCTTC